What follows is one TCR beta chain and its context. What it recognizes is unknown. Trimming stripped 6 bases from V and 5 bases from J, with 10 bases between. The length of the CDR3 is 13 residues. Germline V gene sequence: CDR1 WNHNN, CDR2 SYGVQD (reference sequence). Profiled with immunoSEQ multiplex PCR; TCRdb holds only in-frame clones, not every one. The sample holds 2 million to 2.5 million clones, roughly 95% seen once. This entry is derived from a study of shared clonotypes between healthy human individuals. General observations from the study: Represented diversity, genetic and exposure-history alike, was limited by few donors.

The sample consisted of naive CD4+ T cells sorted from blood. Subset of the sample: CD45RA+ positively selected. The TCR was taken from a man aged 18 to 29 in good health. This chain joins TRBV10-1 and TRBJ2-2, with TRBD1 as a possible D gene (5 bases). CDR3 residues: CASSQGFTGELFF. In DNA, the CDR3 is TGCGCCAGCAGCCAGGGTTTTACCGGGGAGCTGTTTTTT.